Given below is one T cell receptor (beta chain) in context. As yet, its antigen is unknown. The repertoire was sequenced with immunoSEQ multiplex PCR; TCRdb's copy has only in-frame clones and lacks some. The sample contains 220,000 or so clones, about 93% of which appear only once. V was pared by 4 bases and J by 4 bases, with 11 bases between. Germline V CDR1 and CDR2: SGHRS, YFSETQ. The CDR3 contains 13 residues. This sample was included in a study of cytomegalovirus exposure and HLA in healthy donors. Findings of the study overall: TCR beta chains numbering under 200 were designated cytomegalovirus-associated. The CMV antigen specificity of a few CMV-associated chains was confirmed through in vitro analysis. Most TCR sequences were rare, but some public TCRs occurred in many donors.

The donors were in the approximately 120-subject validation cohort; that cohort was separate from the roughly 680-subject first cohort. Sample: PBMCs. The clonotype comes from a woman between 18 and 29 years old in good health and CMV-seronegative. The rearrangement uses TRBV5-1 and TRBJ1-1; tentative D call: TRBD1 (5 bases). CDR3 nucleotides: TGCGCCAGCAGCCCACAGGCGGCCACTGAAGCTTTCTTT. This translates into CASSPQAATEAFF.